Here is one T cell receptor (beta chain) with its context. Its target is unknown. V lost 4 bases, J lost 1 base, and 17 bases lay in between. From germline, CDR1 is LNHDA and CDR2 SQIVND (reference sequence). The CDR3 is 16 residues long. The sample is drawn from a study of graft-versus-host responses after intestinal transplantation. Overall study context: Following induction with anti-thymocyte globulin, all recipients were given tacrolimus and steroids for three to four years. The study, taken as a whole, reports: Analysis identified GvH clones in recipient marrow, with some appearing first in ileum or blood. Circulating GvH clone levels at their peak were associated with HvG declines (early post-transplant).

Profiled with immunoSEQ multiplex PCR; TCRdb holds only in-frame clones, not every one. The table lists fewer than 60,000 clones, roughly 83% of them singletons, with over 0.45% in the top ten. Sequenced here: unstimulated CD4+ T cells sorted from spleen or lymph node cells, sampled before transplant. J is TRBJ2-7 and V is TRBV19; no firm D call. The TCR comes from a human donor who was the organ donor for an intestinal transplant. The CDR3 loop reads CASSKRSSQPSYEQYF. As DNA, the CDR3 is TGTGCCAGTAGTAAGAGGTCTTCCCAACCATCCTACGAGCAGTACTTC.